Listed here are 30 T cell receptor beta chains from one sample, sequenced in a study of T cells in Graves' hyperthyroidism and ophthalmopathy. Amplified TCR beta CDR3 regions derived from RNA transcripts. First-round RT-PCR of the TCR CDR3 relied on the HTBI primer set. TCRdb analysed the multiplex PCR reads with MiXCR anew, one entry per CDR3 protein. The table lists 550,000 to 650,000 distinct CDR3 sequences, 14% of them singletons. Sequenced material: blood. The receptors were gathered from a young woman with Graves' hyperthyroidism that later progressed to Graves' ophthalmopathy.

This clonotype has at least ten counts. The J gene is TRBJ2-1, the V gene TRBV29-1; D unclear. The CDR3 is 11 residues long. Between the trimmed V and J ends, which lost 5 bases and 5 bases, there was a span of 7 bases. The V gene's germline CDR1 is SQVTM and CDR2 ANQGSEA. Written as DNA, the CDR3 is TGCAGCGTTCTCCGGAACAATGAGCAGTTCTTC. This codes for CSVLRNNEQFF.

This rearrangement joins TRBV30 to TRBJ2-3, with TRBD2 identical over 8 bases. After removal of 0 bases from V and 2 bases from J, the junction contained 4 bases not matched to a gene. Germline loops: CDR1 GTSNPN, CDR2 SVGIG (reference sequence). This CDR3 has 15 residues. Written as DNA, the CDR3 is TGTGCCTGGAGTGTAACTAGCGGATTCACAGATACGCAGTATTTT. It encodes CAWSVTSGFTDTQYF.

This clonotype was recorded at least ten times. The CDR3 nucleotides are TGTGCCAGCAGCTTAGGTCTAGCGGGAGCGGGCACAGATACGCAGTATTTT. This codes for CASSLGLAGAGTDTQYF. The V gene is TRBV11-2, the J gene TRBJ2-3; 10 bases match TRBD2. V shed 1 base, J shed 1 base, and the junction held 5 bases outside the gene matches. In germline, CDR1 is SGHAT, CDR2 FQNNGV. The CDR3 extends over 17 amino acids.

V gene TRBV27 combines with J gene TRBJ1-4; TRBD1 aligns across 10 bases. CDR1 and CDR2 (germline): MNHEY, SMNVEV (reference sequence). J gave up 8 bases and V 4 bases, and 4 bases lay outside the gene matches. CDR3 length equals 14 residues. CDR3 DNA sequence: TGTGCCAGCAGTTCGACAGGGGGCCCGGAAAAACTGTTTTTT. Its protein is CASSSTGGPEKLFF.

At least ten counts were recorded for this clonotype. The chain recombines TRBV11-1 with TRBJ2-6, with a possible D match to TRBD1 (5 bases). This CDR3 contains 14 residues. The germline V gene encodes CDR1 SGHAT and CDR2 FQDESV (reference sequence). V lost 8 bases and J 4 bases, leaving 12 bases between the germline ends. CDR3 coding DNA: TGTGCCAGCGGCGGTGGGGCGGGGGCCAACGTCCTGACTTTC. It specifies CASGGGAGANVLTF.

The table lists this clonotype with many counts. The chain joins TRBV10-3 to TRBJ2-1; 8 bases are shared with TRBD2. CDR1 and CDR2 (germline): ENHRY, SYGVKD. There are 18 residues in the CDR3. V dropped 4 bases and J dropped 5; count of bases not matched to a gene: 16. The chain's CDR3 is CAISGGAGASPWNNEQFF. The CDR3 DNA follows: TGTGCCATCAGTGGGGGAGCGGGAGCCTCTCCTTGGAACAATGAGCAGTTCTTC.

This clonotype appeared many times. V and J are TRBV28 and TRBJ2-7, with D possibly called TRBD1 or TRBD2 (6 bases each). V was trimmed by 6 bases and J by 3 bases, leaving 15 bases between them. This CDR3 is built from 14 residues. Germline-derived CDR1 and CDR2 are MDHEN and SYDVKM. The CDR3, as DNA: TGTGCCAGCAGACTAAGGGGGGTAGGCTACGAGCAGTACTTC. This translates into CASRLRGVGYEQYF.

This clonotype appeared many times. The chain joins TRBV12-3 or TRBV12-4 to TRBJ2-1; D is perhaps TRBD2 (6 bases). Trimming took 3 bases from V and 5 from J, leaving 14 bases between them. This CDR3 spans 15 amino acids. CDR3 nucleotide sequence: TGTGCCAGCAGTTTTGGCGCGGGACCCGACAATGAGCAGTTCTTC. Encoded protein: CASSFGAGPDNEQFF.

The sample holds many counts of this clonotype. This CDR3 reads CASRRQTGAYEQYF. The CDR3 coding sequence is TGCGCCAGCCGACGGCAAACAGGCGCCTACGAGCAGTACTTC. The rearrangement uses TRBV10-2 and TRBJ2-7; the D gene is possibly TRBD1 (5 bases). V lost 8 bases, J lost 2 bases, and 16 bases lay in between. The CDR3 runs to 14 residues. Germline lookup yields CDR1 WSHSY and CDR2 SAAADI.

This clonotype was detected a few times. The rearrangement joins TRBV6-1 to TRBJ2-7; D is undetermined. V shed 7 bases and J shed 6 bases, with 16 bases lying between them. Germline values: CDR1 MNHNS, CDR2 SASEGT. This CDR3 has 13 residues. CDR3 sequence: CASTREYDTEQYF. The CDR3 coding sequence is TGTGCCAGCACTAGGGAATACGATACCGAGCAGTACTTC.

This clonotype has more than one count but fewer than ten. V and J are TRBV10-3 and TRBJ1-1; TRBD1 matches at 12 bases. Germline loops: CDR1 ENHRY, CDR2 SYGVKD. The CDR3 consists of 14 residues. J gave up 5 bases and V 7 bases, and 5 bases lay outside the gene matches. CDR3 sequence reads: CAIMGTGGATEAFF. As DNA, the CDR3 is TGTGCCATCATGGGGACAGGGGGCGCGACTGAAGCTTTCTTT.

Note on this clonotype: A read error may account for a junction end that differs from germline. This sequence joins TRBV3-1 and TRBJ2-4; the D is unclear. CDR1 and CDR2 from the germline V gene are LGHDT and YNNKEL (reference sequence). The CDR3 contains 14 residues. The CDR3 region has the DNA TGTGCCAGCAGCCAAGCACCCAGTAAAAACATTCAGCACTTC. This encodes CASSQAPSKNIQHF.

This clonotype was observed a handful of times. The chain has TRBV4-1 and TRBJ1-1; a possible D gene is TRBD1 (5 bases). Trimming left V 10 bases short and J 0 bases short, with 15 bases between. The CDR3 covers 14 residues. Germline CDR1 and CDR2: MGHRA and YSYEKL. For the CDR3, the DNA is TGCGCCACCAGGACAAGCCTAATGAACACTGAAGCTTTCTTT. Protein sequence: CATRTSLMNTEAFF.

This clonotype has at least ten counts. J is TRBJ2-3 and V is TRBV12-3 or TRBV12-4; D perhaps matches TRBD2 (5 bases). V was cut by 5 bases and J by 5 bases, with 11 bases left in between. The CDR3 runs to 13 residues. CDR3 DNA: TGTGCCAGCAGTCAAAGACGGGGAGATACGCAGTATTTT. This encodes CASSQRRGDTQYF.

The table lists this clonotype with a few counts. One end of the junction is discordant with germline, which a read error may explain. The V and J genes are TRBV20-1 and TRBJ2-7; 8 nucleotides agree with TRBD2. Germline V gene data show CDR1 as DFQATT and CDR2 as SNEGSKA (reference sequence). This CDR3 has 15 amino acids. The CDR3 region has the DNA TGCGGTGCTAGAGAGAGCGGGGGTCGGCCCTACGAGCAGTACTTC. This gives the protein CGARESGGRPYEQYF.

This rearrangement joins TRBV7-9 to TRBJ1-1; 7 positions match TRBD1. The germline V gene has CDR1 SEHNR and CDR2 FQNEAQ (reference sequence). Losses at the gene ends were 6 bases for V and 7 bases for J; bases not matched to a gene: 14. The CDR3 consists of 15 residues. The CDR3 nucleotides read TGTGCCAGCAGTGACACGGGACAGCAAAATATTGAAGCTTTCTTT. Protein product: CASSDTGQQNIEAFF.

This clonotype has at least ten counts. V gene TRBV18 combines with J gene TRBJ2-3; tentatively, D is TRBD1 (5 bases). The germline gives CDR1 KGHSH, CDR2 LQKENI. Between the trimmed V and J ends, which lost 3 bases and 4 bases, there was a span of 8 bases. There are 13 residues in the CDR3. CDR3 residues: CASSPTVSDTQYF. The CDR3, as DNA: TGTGCCAGCTCACCGACAGTTTCAGATACGCAGTATTTT.

This clonotype appeared many times. This CDR3 reads CASSHQGGHYEQYF. CDR3 nucleotides: TGTGCCAGCAGCCACCAGGGTGGCCACTACGAGCAGTACTTC. The chain recombines TRBV14 with TRBJ2-7; TRBD1 might be the D (5 bases). The CDR3 loop spans 14 amino acids. Trimming left V 3 bases short and J 3 bases short, with 12 bases between. Germline V gene lookup returns CDR1 SGHDN and CDR2 FVKESK. The whole variable domain, filled in from reference TRBV14 and TRBJ2-7, reads EAGVTQFPSHSVIEKGQTVTLRCDPISGHDNLYWYRRVMGKEIKFLLHFVKESKQDESGMPNNRFLAERTGGTYSTLKVQPAELEDSGVYFCASSHQGGHYEQYFGPGTRLTVT.

This clonotype was picked up many times. The V and J genes are TRBV7-9 and TRBJ1-1; D remains unclear. Germline V gives CDR1 SEHNR, CDR2 FQNEAQ (reference sequence). The CDR3 consists of 17 residues. Trimming left V 2 bases short and J 2 bases short, with 18 bases between. CDR3 coding DNA: TGTGCCAGCAGCTTACGCGGGGAAGGATTTGGTAACACTGAAGCTTTCTTT. Amino acid sequence: CASSLRGEGFGNTEAFF. The full variable domain, rest sourced from reference TRBV7-9 and TRBJ1-1, is DTGVSQNPRHKITKRGQNVTFRCDPISEHNRLYWYRQTLGQGPEFLTYFQNEAQLEKSRLLSDRFSAERPKGSFSTLEIQRTEQGDSAMYLCASSLRGEGFGNTEAFFGQGTRLTVV.

This clonotype was counted many times. This chain links TRBV5-1 with TRBJ2-3; 7 nucleotides align to TRBD2. J gave up 0 bases and V 4 bases, and 5 bases lay outside the gene matches. Germline-derived CDR1 and CDR2 are SGHRS and YFSETQ. This CDR3 has 15 residues. In DNA form, the CDR3 reads TGCGCCAGCAGCCCCGCTAGCGGTAGCACAGATACGCAGTATTTT. Encoded protein: CASSPASGSTDTQYF.

This clonotype was observed at least ten times. CDR3 loop: CSARHQPQHF. CDR3 nucleotides: TGCAGTGCTAGACATCAGCCCCAGCATTTT. The chain joins TRBV20-1 to TRBJ1-5; D gene uncertain. The CDR3 contains 10 residues. Trimming shortened V by 2 bases and J by 5 bases, and 1 base separated the two germline ends. In germline, CDR1 is DFQATT, CDR2 SNEGSKA (reference sequence).

This clonotype was observed at least ten times. This chain connects TRBV30 to TRBJ1-3; 8 bases map to TRBD1. This CDR3 contains 13 residues. Germline V CDR1 and CDR2: GTSNPN, SVGIG (reference sequence). Trimming removed 5 bases from V and 4 bases from J; junction bases left unmatched: 4. CDR3 in DNA: TGTGCCTGGGAGACAGGGGAAGGAAACACCATATATTTT. It encodes CAWETGEGNTIYF.

This clonotype has a count of ten or more. The rearrangement links TRBV19 to TRBJ1-1, with 9 bases identical to TRBD1. The CDR3 covers 15 residues. J was trimmed by 1 base and V by 9 bases; bases with no gene match: 9. Germline V gene data show CDR1 as LNHDA and CDR2 as SQIVND (reference sequence). CDR3: CASHEMGQGNTEAFF. In nucleotides, the CDR3 is TGTGCCAGCCACGAGATGGGACAGGGGAACACTGAAGCTTTCTTT.

The genes are TRBV15 and TRBJ1-1; D gene ambiguous. Germline V gene data show CDR1 as LNHNV and CDR2 as YYDKDF (reference sequence). V lost 0 bases and J 1 base, leaving 6 bases between the germline ends. CDR3 length equals 14 residues. The DNA for the CDR3 is TGTGCCACCAGCAGAGAGGGGAGGAACACTGAAGCTTTCTTT. Translating it yields CATSREGRNTEAFF.

This clonotype was observed many times. V usage is TRBV6-1 and J usage is TRBJ1-4; D gene uncertain. CDR1 and CDR2 from the germline V gene are MNHNS and SASEGT. With 3 bases removed from V and 10 bases from J, the gap between germline ends came to 12 bases. The CDR3 consists of 13 residues. For the CDR3, the DNA is TGTGCCAGCAGTGATCCCGGCCCCGGAAAACTGTTTTTT. Encoded protein: CASSDPGPGKLFF.

This clonotype is a singleton in its sample. At one end, the junction sequence differs from germline, possibly due to a read error. The rearrangement joins TRBV18 to TRBJ1-5, with D unresolved. The CDR3 length is 13 residues. The V gene's germline CDR1 is KGHSH and CDR2 LQKENI. The CDR3 is CASGNGSNQPQRF. The CDR3 coding sequence is TGTGCCAGCGGAAACGGAAGCAATCAGCCCCAGCGTTTT.

J is TRBJ1-1 and V is TRBV12-3 or TRBV12-4, with 8 bases lining up with TRBD1. V shed 6 bases, J shed 4 bases, and the junction held 10 bases outside the gene matches. The length of the CDR3 is 15 residues. The CDR3 sequence: CASRPPTRGPTEAFF. The CDR3 coding sequence is TGTGCCAGCAGGCCCCCCACCAGGGGGCCCACTGAAGCTTTCTTT.

In this sample, this clonotype turned up a few times. V usage is TRBV5-1 and J usage is TRBJ2-7; 8 positions agree with TRBD1. Germline CDR1 and CDR2: SGHRS and YFSETQ. V dropped 2 bases and J dropped 3; count of bases not matched to a gene: 4. This CDR3 spans 14 amino acids. For the CDR3, the DNA is TGCGCCAGCAGCTTAACCGGGACAGGCTACGAGCAGTACTTC. Translating it yields CASSLTGTGYEQYF.

In this sample, this clonotype turned up a few times. The V call is TRBV18, the J call TRBJ1-5; 7 positions match TRBD1. The CDR3 runs to 14 residues. CDR1 and CDR2 from the germline V gene are KGHSH and LQKENI. V was pared by 4 bases and J by 4 bases, with 4 bases of the junction left unmatched. The DNA for the CDR3 is TGTGCCAGCTCACGCGACAGGGAAAATCAGCCCCAGCATTTT. This codes for CASSRDRENQPQHF.

This clonotype was observed at least ten times. The J gene is TRBJ2-1, the V gene TRBV4-3, with D unresolved. Germline V gene sequence: CDR1 LGHNA, CDR2 YSLEER. The CDR3 covers 13 residues. The V and J ends lost 0 bases and 9 bases respectively, with 9 bases between them. The CDR3 loop is CASSQDMAREQFF. CDR3 DNA sequence: TGCGCCAGCAGCCAAGATATGGCGCGTGAGCAGTTCTTC.